This T cell receptor (beta chain) was sequenced during a study of cytomegalovirus exposure and HLA in healthy donors. Study findings and constraints: Researchers reportedly found TCR beta sequences accurately predicted most subjects' HLA-A and HLA-B alleles.

Turning to this clone: The antigen is not known. The sample has other DNA sequences that encode this CDR3 too.

It was with 60 Vbeta and 13 Jbeta primers that the PCR ran. The data were produced by immunoSEQ multiplex PCR, yet TCRdb's version contains in-frame clones alone and is incomplete. The sample shows 150,000 to 200,000 clones, roughly 79% of them seen only once. This clonotype was obtained from a man aged 30-40 years in good health and CMV-seronegative. Sequencing was carried out using PBMCs.

The CDR3 sequence is CASSIRQGNQPQHF. The CDR3 bases are TGTGCCAGTAGTATTCGGCAGGGGAATCAGCCCCAGCATTTT. The chain carries TRBV19 and TRBJ1-5, with D possibly TRBD1 on 6 matching bases. The CDR3 covers 14 residues. Per the germline V gene, CDR1 is LNHDA and CDR2 is SQIVND (reference sequence). Trimming shortened V by 3 bases and J by 4 bases, and 10 bases separated the two germline ends.